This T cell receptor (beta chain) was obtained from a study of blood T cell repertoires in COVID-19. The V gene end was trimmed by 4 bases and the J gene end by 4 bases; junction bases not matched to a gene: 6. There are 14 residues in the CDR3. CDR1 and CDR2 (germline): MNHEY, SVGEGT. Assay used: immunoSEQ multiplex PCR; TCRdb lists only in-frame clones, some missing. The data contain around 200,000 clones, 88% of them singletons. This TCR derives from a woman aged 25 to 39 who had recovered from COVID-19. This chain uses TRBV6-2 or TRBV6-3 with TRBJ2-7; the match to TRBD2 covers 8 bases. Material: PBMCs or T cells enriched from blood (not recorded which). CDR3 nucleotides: TGTGCCAGCAGTTTCGAGGGACTAGTGTACGAGCAGTACTTC. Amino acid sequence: CASSFEGLVYEQYF.